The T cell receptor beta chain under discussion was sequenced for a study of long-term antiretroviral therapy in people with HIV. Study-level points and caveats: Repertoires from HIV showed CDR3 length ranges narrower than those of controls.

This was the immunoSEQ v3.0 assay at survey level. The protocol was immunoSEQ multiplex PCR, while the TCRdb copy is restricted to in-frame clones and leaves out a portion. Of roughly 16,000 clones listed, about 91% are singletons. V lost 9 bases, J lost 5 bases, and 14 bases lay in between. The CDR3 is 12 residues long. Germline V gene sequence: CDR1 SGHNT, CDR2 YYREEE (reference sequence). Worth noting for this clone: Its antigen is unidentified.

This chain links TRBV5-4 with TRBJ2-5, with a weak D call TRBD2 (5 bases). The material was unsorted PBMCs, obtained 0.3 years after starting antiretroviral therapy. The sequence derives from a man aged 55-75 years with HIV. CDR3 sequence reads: CAIPSSGETQYF. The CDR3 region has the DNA TGTGCCATCCCCTCCTCGGGGGAGACCCAGTACTTC.